The next 31 T cell receptor beta chains were all read from a single sample in a study of shared clonotypes between healthy human individuals. The table came from immunoSEQ multiplex PCR; TCRdb's copy has only in-frame clones and leaves some out. Of roughly 2.5 million clones listed, more than 80% are singletons. Sequenced sample: naive CD4+ T cells sorted from blood. The subset here: CD45RA+ positively selected. All receptors derive from a man in his late teens or twenties in good health.

The CDR3 coding sequence is TGTGCCAGCTCACCAGGGCTTGGGTACCCTGAAGCTTTCTTT. Residues: CASSPGLGYPEAFF. V usage is TRBV18 and J usage is TRBJ1-1; no reliable D call. There are 14 residues in the CDR3. V was trimmed by 2 bases and J by 6 bases, leaving 13 bases between them. Germline assignment: CDR1 KGHSH and CDR2 LQKENI.

The chain combines TRBV7-9 with TRBJ2-3; possible D gene TRBD1, 5 bases. The CDR3 is made up of 14 amino acids. V lost 5 bases and J lost 1, with 10 bases in between. The germline CDR1 and CDR2 sequences are SEHNR and FQNEAQ (reference sequence). The CDR3: CASSPQTGTDTQYF. CDR3 nucleotides: TGTGCCAGCAGCCCCCAGACAGGCACAGATACGCAGTATTTT.

A remark on this clone: In the same sample, other DNA sequences code for this CDR3. This chain connects TRBV30 to TRBJ2-5; D gene unclear. There are 11 residues in the CDR3. Germline CDR1 GTSNPN, CDR2 SVGIG (reference sequence). V was clipped by 0 bases and J by 5 bases, with 4 bases between them. DNA for the CDR3: TGTGCCTGGAGTGTAGTTGAGACCCAGTACTTC. Protein product: CAWSVVETQYF.

The chain combines TRBV13 with TRBJ2-2; unclear D gene. Germline CDR1 and CDR2: PRHDT and FYEKMQ (reference sequence). CDR3 length: 15 amino acids. V lost 1 base, J lost 10 bases, and 16 bases lay in between. The CDR3 region has the DNA TGTGCCAGCAGCTTAGAGCAGGATATCTCCTTGGAGCTGTTTTTT. Its translation is CASSLEQDISLELFF. Full variable domain (outside the CDR3, taken from reference TRBV13 and TRBJ2-2): AAGVIQSPRHLIKEKRETATLKCYPIPRHDTVYWYQQGPGQDPQFLISFYEKMQSDKGSIPDRFSAQQFSDYHSELNMSSLELGDSALYFCASSLEQDISLELFFGEGSRLTVL.

As regards this clone: The sample has other DNA sequences that encode this CDR3 too. The V call is TRBV5-1, the J call TRBJ2-7; D is unresolved. This CDR3 region has 11 residues. The V gene's germline CDR1 is SGHRS and CDR2 YFSETQ. V lost 4 bases, J lost 3 bases, and 5 bases lay in between. DNA for the CDR3: TGCGCCAGCAGCCTGGGCTACGAGCAGTACTTC. Translating gives CASSLGYEQYF. Full variable domain (missing parts from reference TRBV5-1 and TRBJ2-7): KAGVTQTPRYLIKTRGQQVTLSCSPISGHRSVSWYQQTPGQGLQFLFEYFSETQRNKGNFPGRFSGRQFSNSRSEMNVSTLELGDSALYLCASSLGYEQYFGPGTRLTVT.

V gene TRBV7-2 combines with J gene TRBJ2-1; 10 positions agree with TRBD2. This CDR3 has 18 residues. J was trimmed by 7 bases and V by 2 bases; bases with no gene match: 14. CDR1 SGHTA and CDR2 FQGNSA come from the germline V gene. The CDR3 DNA sequence: TGTGCCAGCAGCTTACTGTGGTTATTGTCTAGCGGGAGAAATGAGCAGTTCTTC. It codes for CASSLLWLLSSGRNEQFF.

Details on this clone: The identical CDR3 is also encoded by other nucleotide sequences in the sample. The genes are TRBV6-5 and TRBJ2-3, with D maybe TRBD2 (6 bases). The CDR3 covers 11 residues. Trimming took 6 bases from V and 9 from J, leaving 10 bases between them. Germline loops: CDR1 MNHEY, CDR2 SVGAGI. This CDR3 reads CASSSGDTQYF. CDR3 DNA: TGTGCCAGCAGCTCGGGGGACACGCAGTATTTT.

On this clone: Other nucleotide sequences from this sample produce the same CDR3. V is TRBV5-1 and J is TRBJ1-4; D might be TRBD1 (5 bases). The CDR3 contains 14 residues. Germline V lookup: CDR1 SGHRS, CDR2 YFSETQ. The V end was cut by 6 bases, the J end by 3 bases, with 12 bases between. Here the CDR3 reads CASTPGTANEKLFF. The DNA for the CDR3 is TGCGCCAGCACCCCCGGGACGGCTAATGAAAAACTGTTTTTT.

J is TRBJ1-2 and V is TRBV4-1; possible D gene TRBD1, 6 bases. CDR1 is MGHRA and CDR2 is YSYEKL in the germline V gene. The CDR3 covers 12 residues. Trimming shortened V by 5 bases and J by 6 bases, and 10 bases separated the two germline ends. In nucleotides, the CDR3 is TGCGCCAGCAGCGCTGGGACACATGGCTACACCTTC. Encoded protein: CASSAGTHGYTF.

This chain joins TRBV9 and TRBJ2-1, with D perhaps matching TRBD1 (7 bases). The CDR3 is 13 residues long. Deletions cut 3 bases from V and 10 bases from J, with 14 bases between. Germline V gene data show CDR1 as SGDLS and CDR2 as YYNGEE. This chain's CDR3 is CASSAAQGGEQFF. Here the CDR3 DNA reads TGTGCCAGCAGCGCAGCTCAGGGGGGCGAGCAGTTCTTC.

The chain has TRBV11-1 and TRBJ2-3; D is ambiguous. The CDR3 spans 15 residues. Germline V gives CDR1 SGHAT, CDR2 FQDESV (reference sequence). V lost 3 bases and J lost 4, with 14 bases in between. For the CDR3, the DNA is TGTGCCAGCAGCTTTCGGGTTAATGGGGCAGATACGCAGTATTTT. This encodes CASSFRVNGADTQYF.

The chain is built from TRBV19 and TRBJ1-1; 8 positions agree with TRBD1. V was pared by 9 bases and J by 2 bases, with 8 bases of the junction left unmatched. This CDR3 has 14 residues. Germline V gene data show CDR1 as LNHDA and CDR2 as SQIVND (reference sequence). The CDR3 sequence: CASRGQDINTEAFF. The CDR3 DNA follows: TGTGCCAGCCGGGGACAGGACATCAACACTGAAGCTTTCTTT.

The rearrangement uses TRBV25-1 and TRBJ2-7; 9 positions match TRBD2. Losses at the gene ends were 0 bases for V and 4 bases for J; bases not matched to a gene: 4. CDR3 length equals 15 residues. Germline V gene sequence: CDR1 MGHDK, CDR2 SYGVNS. CDR3 nucleotide sequence: TGTGCCAGCAGTGAATATATGGCGGGAGGGTACGAGCAGTACTTC. Translation: CASSEYMAGGYEQYF.

This sequence joins TRBV7-8 and TRBJ2-3; TRBD2 matches at 11 bases. Germline V CDR1 and CDR2: SGHVS, FQNEAQ. J lost 2 bases, V lost 3 bases, and 13 bases had no gene match. The CDR3 has 19 residues. The CDR3, as DNA: TGTGCCAGCAGCTTGACTAAAGCGGTACTAGCGGGAGTCACAGATACGCAGTATTTT. Amino acid sequence: CASSLTKAVLAGVTDTQYF.

In regard to this clone: Other DNA sequences in the same sample also yield this CDR3. The V call is TRBV2, the J call TRBJ2-5; D is undetermined. V was shortened by 4 bases and J by 1 base, with 7 bases between the two germline ends. The V gene's germline CDR1 is SNHLY and CDR2 FYNNEI. The CDR3 runs 13 residues. This CDR3 is CASSGQAQETQYF. CDR3 nucleotides: TGTGCCAGCAGTGGCCAGGCCCAAGAGACCCAGTACTTC.

The chain recombines TRBV5-1 with TRBJ1-6, with D unclear. V lost 2 bases and J 8 bases, leaving 11 bases between the germline ends. This CDR3 has 14 amino acids. Per the germline V gene, CDR1 is SGHRS and CDR2 is YFSETQ. As DNA, the CDR3 is TGCGCCAGCAGCTTAAGGCAGGCTGATTCACCCCTCCACTTT. As protein: CASSLRQADSPLHF.

The chain links TRBV11-2 to TRBJ1-1; tentative D call: TRBD1 (5 bases). Trimming took off 4 bases at V and 5 bases at J, with 11 bases between the two ends. The CDR3 is 13 amino acids. Germline V gene lookup returns CDR1 SGHAT and CDR2 FQNNGV. In DNA form, the CDR3 reads TGTGCCAGCAGCTCGGACACGGAGACTGAAGCTTTCTTT. The encoded protein is CASSSDTETEAFF.

This sequence joins TRBV4-3 and TRBJ1-2, with 10 bases matching TRBD1. V dropped 3 bases and J dropped 1; count of bases not matched to a gene: 2. CDR3 length: 15 residues. Germline CDR1 and CDR2: LGHNA and YSLEER. The CDR3 DNA reads TGCGCCAGCAGCCAGGGGGACAGGGGTAACTATGGCTACACCTTC. Amino acid sequence: CASSQGDRGNYGYTF.

The chain uses TRBV14 and TRBJ2-5; possibly TRBD1 or TRBD2 for D (5 bases each). The V and J ends lost 6 bases and 4 bases respectively, with 18 bases between them. The CDR3 contains 15 residues. The germline gives CDR1 SGHDN, CDR2 FVKESK. For the CDR3, the DNA is TGTGCCAGCAGGGAGACCGGGGCACGGAGAGAGACCCAGTACTTC. Its translation: CASRETGARRETQYF.

The chain combines TRBV10-2 with TRBJ2-2; unclear D gene. Between the trimmed V and J ends, which lost 6 bases and 4 bases, there was a span of 15 bases. This CDR3 has 15 amino acids. CDR1 is WSHSY, CDR2 SAAADI, per germline. The CDR3 sequence is CASRDGGLGTGELFF. The DNA for the CDR3 is TGCGCCAGCAGAGACGGCGGCCTGGGCACCGGGGAGCTGTTTTTT.

Points on this clone: The same CDR3 is also encoded by other DNA sequences in this sample. This chain links TRBV5-1 with TRBJ2-3, with TRBD2 matching over 11 bases. The CDR3 has 15 residues. Germline V gene sequence: CDR1 SGHRS, CDR2 YFSETQ. V lost 1 base, J lost 3 bases, and 1 base stayed unmatched. DNA for the CDR3: TGCGCCAGCAGCTTGACTAGCGGGGGTACAGATACGCAGTATTTT. Protein: CASSLTSGGTDTQYF. The whole variable domain, remainder taken from reference TRBV5-1 and TRBJ2-3, is KAGVTQTPRYLIKTRGQQVTLSCSPISGHRSVSWYQQTPGQGLQFLFEYFSETQRNKGNFPGRFSGRQFSNSRSEMNVSTLELGDSALYLCASSLTSGGTDTQYFGPGTRLTVL.

V and J are TRBV2 and TRBJ2-1; 10 positions agree with TRBD1. Losses at the gene ends were 3 bases for V and 6 bases for J; bases not matched to a gene: 5. This CDR3 contains 15 residues. Germline assignment: CDR1 SNHLY and CDR2 FYNNEI. The CDR3 sequence is CASSEMGQGFNEQFF. For the CDR3, the DNA is TGTGCCAGCAGTGAGATGGGACAGGGGTTCAATGAGCAGTTCTTC.

J is TRBJ2-7 and V is TRBV11-2; 7 bases are a match to TRBD2. Trimming at V came to 2 bases and at J to 2 bases, leaving 9 bases not matched to a gene. Germline V gene sequence: CDR1 SGHAT, CDR2 FQNNGV. The CDR3 totals 16 residues. CDR3 residues: CASSLRGSGRTYEQYF. CDR3 nucleotide sequence: TGTGCCAGCAGCTTACGCGGGAGCGGGCGAACCTACGAGCAGTACTTC. Complete variable domain (other parts from reference TRBV11-2 and TRBJ2-7): EAGVAQSPRYKIIEKRQSVAFWCNPISGHATLYWYQQILGQGPKLLIQFQNNGVVDDSQLPKDRFSAERLKGVDSTLKIQPAKLEDSAVYLCASSLRGSGRTYEQYFGPGTRLTVT.

The chain uses TRBV14 and TRBJ1-6; possibly TRBD1 for D (6 bases). The CDR3 is made up of 12 amino acids. Germline values: CDR1 SGHDN, CDR2 FVKESK. The V end lost 1 base, the J end lost 14 bases, and 9 bases lay between the germline ends. CDR3 protein: CASSQVTGTLHF. The CDR3 DNA is TGTGCCAGCAGCCAAGTTACAGGGACCCTCCACTTT.

Points on this clone: The sample contains more than one DNA sequence encoding this CDR3. The CDR3 DNA follows: TGTGCCAGCAGCTTAGCGGGAGGGGGCACTGAAGCTTTCTTT. Amino acid sequence: CASSLAGGGTEAFF. The chain uses TRBV7-8 and TRBJ1-1, with D maybe TRBD1 (6 bases). V gave up 0 bases and J gave up 4 bases, with 9 bases separating them. This CDR3 has 14 amino acids. CDR1 and CDR2 (germline): SGHVS, FQNEAQ.

The genes are TRBV5-1 and TRBJ2-7; D not resolved. In germline, CDR1 is SGHRS, CDR2 YFSETQ. Trimming shortened V by 0 bases and J by 6 bases, and 16 bases separated the two germline ends. The CDR3 is 15 residues long. The CDR3 sequence: CASSLAATPSAEQYF. DNA for the CDR3: TGCGCCAGCAGCTTGGCCGCAACACCTTCGGCCGAGCAGTACTTC.

This chain joins TRBV7-2 and TRBJ1-4; weak D call: TRBD1 (5 bases). The CDR3 sequence is 14 residues long. The V and J ends lost 3 bases and 5 bases respectively, with 10 bases between them. Germline V gene lookup returns CDR1 SGHTA and CDR2 FQGNSA. The chain's CDR3 is CASSFRGANEKLFF. The DNA of the CDR3 is TGTGCCAGCAGCTTCCGGGGCGCGAATGAAAAACTGTTTTTT.

This clone was counted a few times. The chain couples TRBV30 to TRBJ1-5, with D possibly TRBD1 on 5 matching bases. Trimming stripped 1 base from V and 4 bases from J, with 8 bases between. Germline values: CDR1 GTSNPN, CDR2 SVGIG (reference sequence). CDR3 length: 13 residues. CDR3 amino acids: CAWSGGENQPQHF. The CDR3 DNA reads as TGTGCCTGGAGTGGGGGGGAGAATCAGCCCCAGCATTTT.

A note on this clone: At the DNA level, this CDR3 is encoded by other sequences in the same sample as well. The V and J genes are TRBV6-5 and TRBJ1-1, with a weak D call TRBD1 (5 bases). This CDR3 has 13 amino acids. Trimming took off 6 bases at V and 1 base at J, with 9 bases between the two ends. The germline V gene encodes CDR1 MNHEY and CDR2 SVGAGI. In nucleotides, the CDR3 is TGTGCCAGCAGGCGAACAGGGAACACTGAAGCTTTCTTT. Its protein product is CASRRTGNTEAFF.

The V gene is TRBV7-3, the J gene TRBJ1-6; no definite D call. Per the germline V gene, CDR1 is SGHTA and CDR2 is FQGTGA. With 2 bases removed from V and 7 bases from J, the gap between germline ends came to 9 bases. The CDR3 covers 14 residues. CDR3 sequence (DNA): TGTGCCAGCAGCTTACAGATTACAAATTCACCCCTCCACTTT. Translation gives CASSLQITNSPLHF.

This chain joins TRBV7-8 and TRBJ2-1, with TRBD1 identical over 9 bases. V lost 5 bases, J lost 0 bases, and 2 bases stayed unmatched. The CDR3 runs 15 residues. Per the germline V gene, CDR1 is SGHVS and CDR2 is FQNEAQ. CDR3 in DNA: TGTGCCAGCAGCGGGACAGGGAGCTCCTACAATGAGCAGTTCTTC. Translation: CASSGTGSSYNEQFF.